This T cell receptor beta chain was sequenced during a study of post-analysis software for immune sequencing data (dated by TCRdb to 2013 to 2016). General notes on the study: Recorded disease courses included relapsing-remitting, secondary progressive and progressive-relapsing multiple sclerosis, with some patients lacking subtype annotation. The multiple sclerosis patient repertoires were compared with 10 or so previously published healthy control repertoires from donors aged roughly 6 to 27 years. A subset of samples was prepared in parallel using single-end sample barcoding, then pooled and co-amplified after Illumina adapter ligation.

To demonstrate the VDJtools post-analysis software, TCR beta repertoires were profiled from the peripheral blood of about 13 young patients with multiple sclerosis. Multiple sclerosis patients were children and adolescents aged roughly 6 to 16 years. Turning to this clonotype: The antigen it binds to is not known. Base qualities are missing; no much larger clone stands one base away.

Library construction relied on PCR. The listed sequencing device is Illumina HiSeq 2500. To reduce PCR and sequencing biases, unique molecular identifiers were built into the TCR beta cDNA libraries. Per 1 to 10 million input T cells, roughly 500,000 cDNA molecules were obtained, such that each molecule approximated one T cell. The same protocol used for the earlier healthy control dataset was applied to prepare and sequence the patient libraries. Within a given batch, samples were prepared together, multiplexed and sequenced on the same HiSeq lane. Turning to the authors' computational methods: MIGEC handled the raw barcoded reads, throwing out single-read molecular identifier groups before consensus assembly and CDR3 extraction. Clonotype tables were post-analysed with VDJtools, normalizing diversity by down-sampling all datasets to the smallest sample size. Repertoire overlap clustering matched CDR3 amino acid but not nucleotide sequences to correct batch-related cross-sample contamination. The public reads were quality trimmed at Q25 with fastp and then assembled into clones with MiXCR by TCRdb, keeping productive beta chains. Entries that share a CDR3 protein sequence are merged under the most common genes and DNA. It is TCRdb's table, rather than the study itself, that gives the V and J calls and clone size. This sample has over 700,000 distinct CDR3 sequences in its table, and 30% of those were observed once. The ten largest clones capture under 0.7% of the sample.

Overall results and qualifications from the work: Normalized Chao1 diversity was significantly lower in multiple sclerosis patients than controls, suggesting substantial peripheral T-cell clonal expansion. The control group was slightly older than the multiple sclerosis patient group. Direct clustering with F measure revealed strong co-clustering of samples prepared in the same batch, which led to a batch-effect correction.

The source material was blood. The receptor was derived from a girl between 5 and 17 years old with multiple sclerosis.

The DNA sequence is as follows: TGCAGTGCTAGACGGCACACTAGCGGGAGGACCACCCGGGGCACAGATACGCAGTATTTT. It specifies CSARRHTSGRTTRGTDTQYF. Recombination linked TRBV20-1 to TRBJ2-3, with 12 bases aligning to TRBD2. The cysteine opens and the phenylalanine closes a CDR3 of 20 amino acids. Only CDR3 DNA remains: 60 bases, in frame from the first base. V is pruned by 2 bases and J by 1 base, leaving 16 bases of the junction without a gene match. CDR1 DFQATT and CDR2 SNEGSKA are derived from the germline V gene (reference sequence).